These 7 T cell receptor beta chains were sequenced from one sample in a study of type 1 and type 2 diabetes patients. Amplification started from genomic DNA. Amplification of the beta chain CDR3 used 30 forward and 13 reverse multiplex primers. Each CDR3 protein is one row after TCRdb ran MiXCR on the multiplex PCR reads. The data show 250,000 to 300,000 distinct CDR3 sequences, with 40% to 50% seen just once and roughly 15% held by the top ten. Sequencing was performed on peripheral blood mononuclear cells (PBMCs). The receptor source for this set is a young man with type 2 diabetes.

This clonotype was counted only a few times. The gene calls are TRBV19 and TRBJ2-5, with 7 bases identical to TRBD1. The germline V gene has CDR1 LNHDA and CDR2 SQIVND (reference sequence). CDR3 length equals 15 residues. The trim removed 0 bases at V and 5 bases at J, leaving 6 bases unmatched. CDR3 protein: CASSIEDRPGETQYF. The CDR3 region has the DNA TGTGCCAGTAGTATAGAGGACAGGCCAGGGGAGACCCAGTACTTC.

The chain carries TRBV6-6 and TRBJ1-6; D remains unclear. Germline loops: CDR1 MNHNY, CDR2 SVGAGI (reference sequence). CDR3 length: 14 residues. V shed 6 bases and J shed 7 bases, with 13 bases lying between them. CDR3 loop: CASSTRKGNSPLHF. The CDR3 region has the DNA TGTGCCAGCAGCACGAGGAAGGGAAATTCACCCCTCCACTTT.

This clonotype showed up just a few times. The DNA for the CDR3 is TGCAGTGCTAGTGCAGGGGGGAATACTGAAGCTTTCTTT. This codes for CSASAGGNTEAFF. This sequence joins TRBV20-1 and TRBJ1-1, with 7 bases matching TRBD1. The V gene's germline CDR1 is DFQATT and CDR2 SNEGSKA (reference sequence). This CDR3 has 13 amino acids. The V segment lost 3 bases and the J segment 5 bases; nucleotides outside the gene matches: 6.

This clonotype was detected only a few times. The gene calls are TRBV19 and TRBJ2-2, with D possibly TRBD2 on 6 matching bases. From germline, CDR1 is LNHDA and CDR2 SQIVND (reference sequence). CDR3 length: 16 residues. V was clipped by 6 bases and J by 4 bases, with 18 bases between them. The CDR3 region has the DNA TGTGCCAGTAGCCTACTATCCAGCGGGCTCACCGGGGAGCTGTTTTTT. Translation: CASSLLSSGLTGELFF.

The rearrangement uses TRBV11-1 and TRBJ2-3; D might be TRBD1 (5 bases). The CDR3 is 16 residues long. Per the germline V gene, CDR1 is SGHAT and CDR2 is FQDESV (reference sequence). Trimming removed 3 bases at V and 0 bases at J, with 13 bases between. CDR3 coding DNA: TGTGCCAGCAGCTTGGGTGCCAGGGCGAGCACAGATACGCAGTATTTT. Encoded protein: CASSLGARASTDTQYF.

A few counts support this clonotype. The chain links TRBV6-5 to TRBJ1-1; no clear D gene. From germline, CDR1 is MNHEY and CDR2 SVGAGI. The CDR3 consists of 17 residues. Trimming removed 8 bases at V and 1 base at J, with 23 bases between. DNA of the CDR3: TGTGCCAGCGGCGCGTCCCCCCTAAACAGAGCGAACACTGAAGCTTTCTTT. Its protein product is CASGASPLNRANTEAFF.

This clonotype came up a few times. V gene TRBV2 combines with J gene TRBJ2-1, with unresolved D. This CDR3 spans 13 amino acids. CDR1 and CDR2 (germline): SNHLY, FYNNEI. With 0 bases removed from V and 8 bases from J, the gap between germline ends came to 8 bases. The CDR3: CASSEAGVDEQFF. The CDR3, as DNA: TGTGCCAGCAGTGAAGCGGGTGTCGATGAGCAGTTCTTC.